This T cell receptor beta chain was identified in a study of T cell responses to AZD1222 COVID-19 vaccine. Study findings and constraints: Reportedly, nearly half of unique spike TCRs recognized epitopes outside B.1.351/B.1.1.7 mutations.

Repertoires were generated with immunoSEQ multiplex PCR, while TCRdb's copy carries only in-frame clones and drops some. The profile shows 160,000 or so clones, 91% of them singletons. Germline V lookup: CDR1 SEHNR, CDR2 FQNEAQ (reference sequence). The CDR3 runs 14 residues. The J segment lost 6 bases and the V segment lost 8 bases, leaving 12 bases of the junction unmatched. As to this clone: Its antigen is unidentified.

The chain is built from TRBV7-9 and TRBJ2-7; TRBD2 agrees at 8 bases. The sample consisted of peripheral blood, taken on day 0 of AZD1222 vaccination. This TCR came from an adult in good health. This CDR3 is CASSGAGGLREQYF. The CDR3 DNA follows: TGTGCCAGCTCGGGGGCGGGAGGATTGCGCGAGCAGTACTTC.